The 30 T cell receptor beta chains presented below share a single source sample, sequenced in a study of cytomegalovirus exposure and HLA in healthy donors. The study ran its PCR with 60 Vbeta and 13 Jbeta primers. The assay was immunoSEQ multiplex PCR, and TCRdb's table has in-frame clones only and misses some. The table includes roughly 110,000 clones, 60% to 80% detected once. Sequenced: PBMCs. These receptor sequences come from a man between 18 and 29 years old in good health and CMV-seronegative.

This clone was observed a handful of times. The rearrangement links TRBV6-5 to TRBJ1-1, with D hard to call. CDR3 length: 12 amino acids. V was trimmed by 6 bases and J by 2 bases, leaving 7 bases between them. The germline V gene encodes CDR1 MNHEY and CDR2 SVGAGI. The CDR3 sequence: CASSRSNTEAFF. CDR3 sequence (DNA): TGTGCCAGCAGCCGCAGTAACACTGAAGCTTTCTTT.

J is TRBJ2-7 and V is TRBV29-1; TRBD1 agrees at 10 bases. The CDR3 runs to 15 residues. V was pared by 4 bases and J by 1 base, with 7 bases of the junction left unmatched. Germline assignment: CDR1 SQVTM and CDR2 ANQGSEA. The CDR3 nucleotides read TGCAGCGTTGGCCCCGGGACAGGGGTATCCTACGAGCAGTACTTC. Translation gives CSVGPGTGVSYEQYF.

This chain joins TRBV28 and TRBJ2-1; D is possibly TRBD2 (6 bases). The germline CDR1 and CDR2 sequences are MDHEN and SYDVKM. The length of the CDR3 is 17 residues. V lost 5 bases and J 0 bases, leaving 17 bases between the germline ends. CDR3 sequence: CASSPRGLMSSYNEQFF. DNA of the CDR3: TGTGCCAGCAGTCCCCGGGGACTCATGAGCTCCTACAATGAGCAGTTCTTC.

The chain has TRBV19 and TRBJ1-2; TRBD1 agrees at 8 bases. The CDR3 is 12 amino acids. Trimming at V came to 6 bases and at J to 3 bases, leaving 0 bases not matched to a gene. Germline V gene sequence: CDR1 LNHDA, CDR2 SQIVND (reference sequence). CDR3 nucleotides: TGTGCCAGTAGGGACAGGGACTATGGCTACACCTTC. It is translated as CASRDRDYGYTF. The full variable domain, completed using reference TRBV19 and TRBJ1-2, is DGGITQSPKYLFRKEGQNVTLSCEQNLNHDAMYWYRQDPGQGLRLIYYSQIVNDFQKGDIAEGYSVSREKKESFPLTVTSAQKNPTAFYLCASRDRDYGYTFGSGTRLTVV.

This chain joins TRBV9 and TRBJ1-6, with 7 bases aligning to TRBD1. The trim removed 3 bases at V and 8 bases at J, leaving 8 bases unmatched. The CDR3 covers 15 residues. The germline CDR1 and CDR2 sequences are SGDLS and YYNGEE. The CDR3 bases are TGTGCCAGCAGCGGGACAGGAGCGGGGGATTCACCCCTCCACTTT. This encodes CASSGTGAGDSPLHF.

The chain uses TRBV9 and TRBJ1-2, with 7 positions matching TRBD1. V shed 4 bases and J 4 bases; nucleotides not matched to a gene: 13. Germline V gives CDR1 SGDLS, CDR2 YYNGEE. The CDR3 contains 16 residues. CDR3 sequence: CASSPGQKADLYGYTF. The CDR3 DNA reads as TGTGCCAGCAGCCCGGGACAGAAAGCGGACCTCTATGGCTACACCTTC.

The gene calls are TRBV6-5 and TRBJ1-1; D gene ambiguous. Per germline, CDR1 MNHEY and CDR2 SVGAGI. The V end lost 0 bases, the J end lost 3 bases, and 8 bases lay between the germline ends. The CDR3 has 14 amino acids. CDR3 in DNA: TGTGCCAGCAGTTACTCGCGGATATACACTGAAGCTTTCTTT. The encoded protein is CASSYSRIYTEAFF.

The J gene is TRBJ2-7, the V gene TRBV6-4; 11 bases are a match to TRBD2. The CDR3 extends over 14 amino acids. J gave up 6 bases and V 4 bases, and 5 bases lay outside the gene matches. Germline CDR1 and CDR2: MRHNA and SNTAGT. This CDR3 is CASSVLAGEGEQYF. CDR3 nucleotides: TGTGCCAGCAGTGTACTAGCGGGGGAGGGCGAGCAGTACTTC.

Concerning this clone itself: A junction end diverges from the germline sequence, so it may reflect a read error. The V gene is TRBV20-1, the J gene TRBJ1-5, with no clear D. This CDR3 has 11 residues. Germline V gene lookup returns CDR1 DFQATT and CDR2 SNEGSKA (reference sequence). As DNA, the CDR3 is TGCAGTGCTAGGGCGGGGAACATCGGCAATTTT. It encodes CSARAGNIGNF.

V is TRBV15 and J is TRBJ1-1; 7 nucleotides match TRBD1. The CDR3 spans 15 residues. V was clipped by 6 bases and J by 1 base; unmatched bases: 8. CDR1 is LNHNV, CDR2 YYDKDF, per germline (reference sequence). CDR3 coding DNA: TGTGCCACCAGAACCCTCGGGACAGCGAACACTGAAGCTTTCTTT. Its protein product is CATRTLGTANTEAFF.

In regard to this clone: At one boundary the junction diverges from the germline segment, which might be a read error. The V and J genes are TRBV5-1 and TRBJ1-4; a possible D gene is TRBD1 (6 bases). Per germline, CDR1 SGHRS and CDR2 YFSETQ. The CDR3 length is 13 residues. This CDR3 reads CASSLGGSEKLFF. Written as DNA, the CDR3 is TGTGCCAGCAGCTTGGGGGGCAGTGAAAAACTGTTTTTT.

CDR3 sequence: CATSGGTSGTYEQYF. In DNA form, the CDR3 reads TGTGCCACCAGCGGGGGGACTAGCGGTACCTACGAGCAGTACTTC. The chain joins TRBV15 to TRBJ2-5, with 11 bases identical to TRBD2. The J call may be incorrect, as the DNA end agrees better with TRBJ2-7. The CDR3 is made up of 15 amino acids. Germline V gene lookup returns CDR1 LNHNV and CDR2 YYDKDF (reference sequence).

In DNA form, the CDR3 reads TGTGCCAGCAGTGGGGATCGGAGGTCACCCCTCCACTTT. This sequence encodes CASSGDRRSPLHF. The chain carries TRBV6-1 and TRBJ1-6; D not certain. Germline loops: CDR1 MNHNS, CDR2 SASEGT. The CDR3 length is 13 residues. The V end was cut by 4 bases, the J end by 10 bases, with 11 bases between.

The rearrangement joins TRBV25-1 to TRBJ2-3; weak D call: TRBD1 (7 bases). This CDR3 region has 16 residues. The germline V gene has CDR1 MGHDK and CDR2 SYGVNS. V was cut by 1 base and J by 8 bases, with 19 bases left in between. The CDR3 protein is CASSESGRGAWGTQYF. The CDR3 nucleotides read TGTGCCAGCAGTGAATCAGGCAGGGGGGCATGGGGTACGCAGTATTTT.

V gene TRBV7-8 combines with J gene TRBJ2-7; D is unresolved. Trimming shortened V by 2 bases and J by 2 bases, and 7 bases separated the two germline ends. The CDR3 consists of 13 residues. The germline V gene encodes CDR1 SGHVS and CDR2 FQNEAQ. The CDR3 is CASSLPGAYEQYF. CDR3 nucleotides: TGTGCCAGCAGCTTACCCGGAGCCTACGAGCAGTACTTC.

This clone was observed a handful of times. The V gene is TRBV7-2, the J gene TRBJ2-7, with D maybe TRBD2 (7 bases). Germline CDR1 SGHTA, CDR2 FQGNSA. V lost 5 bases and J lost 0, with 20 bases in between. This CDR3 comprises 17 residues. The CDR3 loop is CASSRQVGGLSSYEQYF. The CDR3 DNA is TGTGCCAGCAGCCGCCAGGTGGGGGGGCTTAGCTCCTACGAGCAGTACTTC. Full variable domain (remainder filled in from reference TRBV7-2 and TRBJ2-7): GAGVSQSPSNKVTEKGKDVELRCDPISGHTALYWYRQSLGQGLEFLIYFQGNSAPDKSGLPSDRFSAERTGGSVSTLTIQRTQQEDSAVYLCASSRQVGGLSSYEQYFGPGTRLTVT.

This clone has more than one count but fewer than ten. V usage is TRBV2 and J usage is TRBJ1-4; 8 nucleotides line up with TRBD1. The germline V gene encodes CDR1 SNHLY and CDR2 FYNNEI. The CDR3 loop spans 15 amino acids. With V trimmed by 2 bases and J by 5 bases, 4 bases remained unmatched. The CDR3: CASSEQDRVNEKLFF. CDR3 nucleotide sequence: TGTGCCAGCAGTGAACAGGACAGGGTAAATGAAAAACTGTTTTTT.

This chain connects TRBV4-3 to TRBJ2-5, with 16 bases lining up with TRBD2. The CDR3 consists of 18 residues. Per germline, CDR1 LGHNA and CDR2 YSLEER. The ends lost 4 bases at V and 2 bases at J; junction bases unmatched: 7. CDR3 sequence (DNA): TGCGCCAGCAGCCGGGGGACTAGCGGGGGGGCCCTACAAGAGACCCAGTACTTC. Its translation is CASSRGTSGGALQETQYF.

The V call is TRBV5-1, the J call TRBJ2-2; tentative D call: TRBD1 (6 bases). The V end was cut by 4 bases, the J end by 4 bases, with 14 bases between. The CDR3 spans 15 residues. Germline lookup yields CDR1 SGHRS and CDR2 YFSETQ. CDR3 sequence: CASSLGAISTGELFF. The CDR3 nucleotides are TGCGCCAGCAGCCTGGGGGCCATCAGCACCGGGGAGCTGTTTTTT.

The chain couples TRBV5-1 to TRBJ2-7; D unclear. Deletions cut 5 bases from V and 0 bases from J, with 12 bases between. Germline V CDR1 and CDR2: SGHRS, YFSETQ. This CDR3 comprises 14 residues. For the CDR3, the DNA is TGCGCCAGCAGGCCCCGGGTCGACTCCTACGAGCAGTACTTC. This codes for CASRPRVDSYEQYF.

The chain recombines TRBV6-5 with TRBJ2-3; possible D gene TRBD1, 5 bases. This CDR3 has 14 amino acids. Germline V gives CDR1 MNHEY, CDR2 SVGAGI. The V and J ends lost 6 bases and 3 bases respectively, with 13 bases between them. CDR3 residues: CASSQGFETDTQYF. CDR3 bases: TGTGCCAGCAGCCAGGGATTCGAGACAGATACGCAGTATTTT.

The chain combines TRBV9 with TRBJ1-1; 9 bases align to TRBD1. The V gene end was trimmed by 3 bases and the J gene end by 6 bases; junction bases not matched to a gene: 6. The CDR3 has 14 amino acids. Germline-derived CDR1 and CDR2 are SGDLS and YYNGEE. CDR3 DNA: TGTGCCAGCAGCGACACAGGGGGCAGATCTGAAGCTTTCTTT. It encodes CASSDTGGRSEAFF.

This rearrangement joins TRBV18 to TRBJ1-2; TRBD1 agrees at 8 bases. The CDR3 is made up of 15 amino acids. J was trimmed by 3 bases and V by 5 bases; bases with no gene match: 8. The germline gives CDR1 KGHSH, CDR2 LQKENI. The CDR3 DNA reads TGTGCCAGCTCAGAAAAACAGGGGGGCGACTATGGCTACACCTTC. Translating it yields CASSEKQGGDYGYTF. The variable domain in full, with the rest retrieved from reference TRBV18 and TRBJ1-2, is NAGVMQNPRHLVRRRGQEARLRCSPMKGHSHVYWYRQLPEEGLKFMVYLQKENIIDESGMPKERFSAEFPKEGPSILRIQQVVRGDSAAYFCASSEKQGGDYGYTFGSGTRLTVV.

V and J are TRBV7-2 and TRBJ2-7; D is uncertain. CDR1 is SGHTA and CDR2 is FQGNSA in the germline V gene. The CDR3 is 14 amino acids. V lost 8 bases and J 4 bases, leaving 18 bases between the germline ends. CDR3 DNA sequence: TGTGCCAGCCAGGCCGGCTCCCAAACTTACGAGCAGTACTTC. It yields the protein CASQAGSQTYEQYF.

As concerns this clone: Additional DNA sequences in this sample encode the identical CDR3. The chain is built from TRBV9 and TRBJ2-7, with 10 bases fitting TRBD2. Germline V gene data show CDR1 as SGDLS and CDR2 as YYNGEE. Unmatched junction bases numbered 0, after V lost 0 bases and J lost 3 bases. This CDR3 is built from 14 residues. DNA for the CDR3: TGTGCCAGCAGCGTAGCTAGCGGGGGCTACGAGCAGTACTTC. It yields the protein CASSVASGGYEQYF.

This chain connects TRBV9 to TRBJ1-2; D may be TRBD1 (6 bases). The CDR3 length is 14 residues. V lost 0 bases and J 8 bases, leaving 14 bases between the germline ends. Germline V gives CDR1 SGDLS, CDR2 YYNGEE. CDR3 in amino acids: CASSVGQGKGGYTF. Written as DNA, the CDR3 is TGTGCCAGCAGCGTAGGCCAGGGGAAGGGCGGCTACACCTTC.

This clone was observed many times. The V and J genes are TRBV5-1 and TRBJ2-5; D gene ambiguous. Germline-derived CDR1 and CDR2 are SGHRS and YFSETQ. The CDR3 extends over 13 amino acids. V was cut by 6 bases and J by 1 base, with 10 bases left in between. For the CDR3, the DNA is TGCGCCAGCACCCCCCTTAGCCAAGAGACCCAGTACTTC. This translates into CASTPLSQETQYF.

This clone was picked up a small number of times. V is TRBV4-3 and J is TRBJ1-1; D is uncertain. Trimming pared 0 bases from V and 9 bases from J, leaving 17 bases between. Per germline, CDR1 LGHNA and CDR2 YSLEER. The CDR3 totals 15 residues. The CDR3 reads CASSQDPRVASQAFF. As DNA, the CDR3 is TGCGCCAGCAGCCAAGATCCGCGGGTTGCGTCCCAAGCTTTCTTT.

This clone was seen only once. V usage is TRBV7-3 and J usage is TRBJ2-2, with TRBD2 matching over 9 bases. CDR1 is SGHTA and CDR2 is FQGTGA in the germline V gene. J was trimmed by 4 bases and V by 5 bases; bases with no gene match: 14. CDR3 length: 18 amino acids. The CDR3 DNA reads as TGTGCCAGCAGCCCCAGAGGCCTAGCGGGGATGGTCACCGGGGAGCTGTTTTTT. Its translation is CASSPRGLAGMVTGELFF.

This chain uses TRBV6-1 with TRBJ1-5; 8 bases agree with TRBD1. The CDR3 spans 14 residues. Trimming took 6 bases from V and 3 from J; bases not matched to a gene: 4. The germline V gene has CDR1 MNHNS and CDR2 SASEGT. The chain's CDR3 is CASRTTGDNQPQHF. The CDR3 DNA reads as TGTGCCAGCAGGACGACAGGGGACAATCAGCCCCAGCATTTT.